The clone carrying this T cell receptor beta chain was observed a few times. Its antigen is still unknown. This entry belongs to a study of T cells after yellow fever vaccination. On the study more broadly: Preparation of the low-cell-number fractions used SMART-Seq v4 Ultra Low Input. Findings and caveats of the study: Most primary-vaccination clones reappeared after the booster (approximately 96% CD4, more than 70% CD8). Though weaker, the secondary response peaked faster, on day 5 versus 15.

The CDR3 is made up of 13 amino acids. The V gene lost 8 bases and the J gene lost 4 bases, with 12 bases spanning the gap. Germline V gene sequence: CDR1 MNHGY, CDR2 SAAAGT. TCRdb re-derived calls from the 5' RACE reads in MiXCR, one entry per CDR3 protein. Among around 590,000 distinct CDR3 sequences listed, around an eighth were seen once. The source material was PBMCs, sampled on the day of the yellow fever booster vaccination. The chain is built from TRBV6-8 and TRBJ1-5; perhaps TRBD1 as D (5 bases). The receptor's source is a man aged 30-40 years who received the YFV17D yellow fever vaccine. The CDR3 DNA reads TGTGCCAGCCAGGGCAGGCTAAATCAGCCCCAGCATTTT. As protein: CASQGRLNQPQHF.